The 8 T cell receptor beta chains given below trace back to one sample, sequenced in a study of blood T cell repertoires in COVID-19. The method was immunoSEQ multiplex PCR; TCRdb's version includes in-frame clones alone and lacks a portion of them. The table lists approximately 280,000 clones, around 89% of them singletons. The sample taken for sequencing was peripheral blood. These receptor sequences come from a woman aged 60-75 years with acute or convalescent COVID-19.

The genes are TRBV3-1 (or the pseudogene TRBV3-2) and TRBJ2-5; tentatively, D is TRBD2 (5 bases). CDR1 and CDR2 from the germline V gene are LGHDT and YNNKEL (reference sequence). This CDR3 is 15 amino acids long. Trimming removed 3 bases at V and 5 bases at J, with 16 bases between. The CDR3 spells CASSHPTEPGETQYF. In nucleotides, the CDR3 is TGTGCCAGCAGCCATCCGACGGAGCCGGGGGAGACCCAGTACTTC.

This chain joins TRBV6-5 and TRBJ1-1, with no clear D. V was clipped by 6 bases and J by 1 base, with 15 bases between them. CDR3 size: 15 residues. The V gene's germline CDR1 is MNHEY and CDR2 SVGAGI. The CDR3 region is CASRKGGSGNTEAFF. The DNA for the CDR3 is TGTGCCAGCAGGAAAGGTGGGAGTGGGAACACTGAAGCTTTCTTT.

The chain joins TRBV6-1 to TRBJ1-3; 7 bases align to TRBD1. Germline loops: CDR1 MNHNS, CDR2 SASEGT. Trimming at V came to 3 bases and at J to 6 bases, leaving 8 bases not matched to a gene. The CDR3 covers 15 residues. The DNA of the CDR3 is TGTGCCAGCAGTGAGATTGACAGGGCGCAAAACACCATATATTTT. Its protein is CASSEIDRAQNTIYF.

The V call is TRBV30, the J call TRBJ2-7; the match to TRBD2 covers 11 bases. CDR1 is GTSNPN, CDR2 SVGIG, per germline (reference sequence). CDR3 length: 16 amino acids. V dropped 0 bases and J dropped 2; count of bases not matched to a gene: 6. The CDR3 protein is CAWSVIGTSGPYEQYF. CDR3 nucleotides: TGTGCCTGGAGTGTAATTGGGACTAGCGGTCCCTACGAGCAGTACTTC. Looking up the rest from reference TRBV30 and TRBJ2-7 gives the full variable domain: SQTIHQWPATLVQPVGSPLSLECTVEGTSNPNLYWYRQAAGRGLQLLFYSVGIGQISSEVPQNLSASRPQDRQFILSSKKLLLSDSGFYLCAWSVIGTSGPYEQYFGPGTRLTVT.

The rearrangement uses TRBV5-4 and TRBJ2-3, with TRBD1 matching over 10 bases. The CDR3 has 15 amino acids. Germline CDR1 and CDR2: SGHNT and YYREEE (reference sequence). Germline trimming cut 3 bases from V and 1 base from J; bases unmatched to any gene: 2. The DNA for the CDR3 is TGTGCCAGCAGCTCAGGGACAGGGGGCACAGATACGCAGTATTTT. It is translated as CASSSGTGGTDTQYF. The full variable domain, completed using reference TRBV5-4 and TRBJ2-3, is ETGVTQSPTHLIKTRGQQVTLRCSSQSGHNTVSWYQQALGQGPQFIFQYYREEENGRGNFPPRFSGLQFPNYSSELNVNALELDDSALYLCASSSGTGGTDTQYFGPGTRLTVL.

The gene calls are TRBV7-6 and TRBJ2-7; 9 bases are shared with TRBD1. This CDR3 region has 18 residues. Germline V lookup: CDR1 SGHVS, CDR2 FNYEAQ. The trim removed 2 bases at V and 2 bases at J, leaving 13 bases unmatched. CDR3 coding DNA: TGTGCCAGCAGCTTAAGCGGGACAGGGTCGATTAGGGCCTACGAGCAGTACTTC. The encoded protein is CASSLSGTGSIRAYEQYF.

The J gene is TRBJ2-1, the V gene TRBV7-2; 15 positions agree with TRBD2. The CDR3 extends over 20 amino acids. CDR1 is SGHTA, CDR2 FQGNSA, per germline. V shed 0 bases, J shed 5 bases, and the junction held 11 bases outside the gene matches. The CDR3 loop reads CASSLAAGLAGGITNNEQFF. The DNA for the CDR3 is TGTGCCAGCAGCTTAGCCGCGGGACTAGCGGGAGGAATTACGAACAATGAGCAGTTCTTC.

The chain uses TRBV6-2 or TRBV6-3 and TRBJ2-5; possibly TRBD1 for D (5 bases). CDR3 length equals 13 residues. The germline V gene has CDR1 MNHEY and CDR2 SVGEGT. V was cut by 2 bases and J by 5 bases, with 9 bases left in between. CDR3 sequence reads: CASSYGRVETQYF. The CDR3 nucleotides are TGTGCCAGCAGTTACGGCAGGGTGGAGACCCAGTACTTC.